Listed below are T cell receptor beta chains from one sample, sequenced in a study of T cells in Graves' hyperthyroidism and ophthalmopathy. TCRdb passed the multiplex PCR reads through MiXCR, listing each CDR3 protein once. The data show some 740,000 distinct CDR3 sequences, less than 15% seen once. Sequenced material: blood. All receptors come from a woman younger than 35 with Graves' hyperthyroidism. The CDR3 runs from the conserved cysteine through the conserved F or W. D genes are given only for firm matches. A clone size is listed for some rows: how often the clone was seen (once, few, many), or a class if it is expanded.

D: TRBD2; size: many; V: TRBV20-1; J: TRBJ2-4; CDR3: CSAPTSGSVKNIQYF; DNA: TGCAGTGCTCCTACGAGCGGGAGTGTCAAAAACATTCAGTACTTC
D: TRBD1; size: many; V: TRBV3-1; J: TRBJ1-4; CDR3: CASSQGMDRINEKLFF; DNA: TGTGCCAGCAGCCAAGGAATGGACAGGATTAATGAAAAACTGTTTTTT
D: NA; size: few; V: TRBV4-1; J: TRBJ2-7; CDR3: CASSQEPTDDSYEQYF; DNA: TGCGCCAGCAGCCAAGAGCCGACGGACGACTCCTACGAGCAGTACTTC
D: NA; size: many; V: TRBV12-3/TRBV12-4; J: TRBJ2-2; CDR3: CASSLASAGELFF; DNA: TGTGCCAGCAGTTTAGCTAGCGCCGGGGAGCTGTTTTTT
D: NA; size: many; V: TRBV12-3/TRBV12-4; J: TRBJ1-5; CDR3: CASSLAYSAKGGSNQPQHF; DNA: TGTGCCAGCAGTTTAGCTTACTCAGCGAAGGGGGGGAGCAATCAGCCCCAGCATTTT
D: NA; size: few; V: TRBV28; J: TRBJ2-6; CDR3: CASSQTSGANVLTF; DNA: TGTGCCAGCAGTCAGACGTCTGGGGCCAACGTCCTGACTTTC
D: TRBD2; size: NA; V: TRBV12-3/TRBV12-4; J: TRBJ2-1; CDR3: CASSSWTSGANEQFF; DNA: TGTGCCAGCAGTTCCTGGACTAGCGGGGCGAATGAGCAGTTCTTC
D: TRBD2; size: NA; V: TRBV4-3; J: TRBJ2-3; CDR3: CASSQDNSGGTDTQYF; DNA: TGCGCCAGCAGCCAAGATAACAGCGGGGGCACAGATACGCAGTATTTT
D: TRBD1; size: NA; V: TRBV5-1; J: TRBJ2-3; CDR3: CASSLVTGGGSTDTQYF; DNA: TGCGCCAGCAGCCTCGTGACAGGGGGCGGGAGCACAGATACGCAGTATTTT
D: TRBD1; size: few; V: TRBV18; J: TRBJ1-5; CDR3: CASSPTGYGNQPQHF; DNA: TGTGCCAGCTCACCGACAGGGTACGGCAATCAGCCCCAGCATTTT
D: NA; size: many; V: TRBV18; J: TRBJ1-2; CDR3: CASSPGENYGYTF; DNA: TGTGCCAGCTCACCGGGGGAGAACTATGGCTACACCTTC
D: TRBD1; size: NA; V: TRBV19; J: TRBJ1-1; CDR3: CASRFRGPAFF; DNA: TGTGCCAGTAGATTCAGGGGGCCGGCTTTCTTT
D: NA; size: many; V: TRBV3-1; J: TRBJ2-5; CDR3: CASSQVLRAGKTQYF; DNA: TGTGCCAGCAGCCAAGTGCTGAGGGCTGGGAAGACCCAGTACTTC
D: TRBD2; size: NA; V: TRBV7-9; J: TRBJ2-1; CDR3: CASSSVAGSSYNEQFF; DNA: TGTGCCAGCAGCTCCGTAGCGGGGAGCTCCTACAATGAGCAGTTCTTC
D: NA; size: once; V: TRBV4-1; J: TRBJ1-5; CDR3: CASSQAVSGWEPQHF; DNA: TGCGCCAGCAGCCAAGCGGTCTCGGGATGGGAGCCCCAGCATTTT
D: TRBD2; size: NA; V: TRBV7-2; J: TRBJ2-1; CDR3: CASSSFAGGPNEQFF; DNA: TGTGCCAGCAGCTCATTCGCGGGAGGGCCAAATGAGCAGTTCTTC
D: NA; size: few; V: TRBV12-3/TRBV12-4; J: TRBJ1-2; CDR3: CASSLVLAGDGYTF; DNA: TGTGCCAGCAGTTTAGTTCTTGCAGGGGATGGCTACACCTTC
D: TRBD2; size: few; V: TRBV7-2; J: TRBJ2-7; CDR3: CASSYSGSLSYEQYF; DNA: TGTGCCAGCAGCTACAGCGGGAGTCTATCCTACGAGCAGTACTTC
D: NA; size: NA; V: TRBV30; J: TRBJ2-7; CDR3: CAWSGPWYEQYF; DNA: TGTGCCTGGAGTGGCCCTTGGTACGAGCAGTACTTC
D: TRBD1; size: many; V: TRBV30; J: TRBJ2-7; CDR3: CAWSVGTGVEQYF; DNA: TGTGCCTGGAGTGTTGGGACAGGGGTCGAGCAGTACTTC
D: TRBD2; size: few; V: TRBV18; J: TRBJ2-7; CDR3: CASSPSSGVSYEQYF; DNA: TGTGCCAGCTCACCATCTAGCGGGGTCTCCTACGAGCAGTACTTC